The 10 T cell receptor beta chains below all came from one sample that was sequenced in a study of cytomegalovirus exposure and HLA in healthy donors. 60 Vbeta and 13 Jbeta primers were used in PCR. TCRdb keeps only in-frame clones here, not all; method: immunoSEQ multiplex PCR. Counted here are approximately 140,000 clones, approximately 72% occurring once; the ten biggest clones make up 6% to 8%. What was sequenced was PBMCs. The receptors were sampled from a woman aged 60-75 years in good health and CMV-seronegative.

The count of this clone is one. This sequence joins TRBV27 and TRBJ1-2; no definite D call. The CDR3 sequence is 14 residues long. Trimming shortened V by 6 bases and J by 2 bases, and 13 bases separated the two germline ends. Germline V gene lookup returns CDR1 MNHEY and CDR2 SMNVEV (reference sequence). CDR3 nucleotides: TGTGCCAGCAGGAACCCCGGGGAAAACTATGGCTACACCTTC. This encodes CASRNPGENYGYTF.

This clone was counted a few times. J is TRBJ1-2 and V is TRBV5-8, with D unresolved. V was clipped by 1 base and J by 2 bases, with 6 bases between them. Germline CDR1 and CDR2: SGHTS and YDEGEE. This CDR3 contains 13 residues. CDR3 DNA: TGTGCCAGCAGCTTGATTCAGAACTATGGCTACACCTTC. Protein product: CASSLIQNYGYTF.

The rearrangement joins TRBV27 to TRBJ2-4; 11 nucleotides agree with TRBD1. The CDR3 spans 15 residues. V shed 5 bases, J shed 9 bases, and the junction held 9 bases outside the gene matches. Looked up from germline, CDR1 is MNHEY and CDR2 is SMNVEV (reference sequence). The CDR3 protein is CASSTSGQGGGIQYF. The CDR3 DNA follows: TGTGCCAGCAGTACCTCGGGACAGGGGGGAGGCATTCAGTACTTC.

This CDR3 is CASSEEWTGETGELFF. DNA of the CDR3: TGTGCCAGCAGCGAGGAATGGACAGGGGAGACCGGGGAGCTGTTTTTT. The chain has TRBV25-1 and TRBJ2-2; 9 bases match TRBD1. Germline-derived CDR1 and CDR2 are MGHDK and SYGVNS. This CDR3 has 16 amino acids. J was trimmed by 5 bases and V by 6 bases; bases with no gene match: 10.

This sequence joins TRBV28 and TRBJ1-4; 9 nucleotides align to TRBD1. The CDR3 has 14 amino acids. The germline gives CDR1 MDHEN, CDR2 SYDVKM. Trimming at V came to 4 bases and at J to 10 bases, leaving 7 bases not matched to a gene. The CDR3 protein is CASSSRDRVGKLFF. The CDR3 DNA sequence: TGTGCCAGCAGTTCCCGGGACAGGGTGGGAAAACTGTTTTTT. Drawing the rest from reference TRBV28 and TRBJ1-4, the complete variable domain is DVKVTQSSRYLVKRTGEKVFLECVQDMDHENMFWYRQDPGLGLRLIYFSYDVKMKEKGDIPEGYSVSREKKERFSLILESASTNQTSMYLCASSSRDRVGKLFFGSGTQLSVL.

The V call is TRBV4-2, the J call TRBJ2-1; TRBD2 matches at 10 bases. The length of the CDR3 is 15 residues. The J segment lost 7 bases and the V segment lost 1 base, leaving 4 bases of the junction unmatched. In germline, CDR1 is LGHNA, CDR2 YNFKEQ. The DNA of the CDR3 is TGTGCCAGCAGCCAAGCTAGCGGGAGTGATAATGAGCAGTTCTTC. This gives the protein CASSQASGSDNEQFF.

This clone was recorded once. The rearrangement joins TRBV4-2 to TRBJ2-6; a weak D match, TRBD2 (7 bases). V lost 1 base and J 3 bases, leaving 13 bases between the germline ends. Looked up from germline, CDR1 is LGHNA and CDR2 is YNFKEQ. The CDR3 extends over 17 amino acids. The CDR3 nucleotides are TGTGCCAGCAGCCAAGGGACTAGGGGGGGTGGGGCCAACGTCCTGACTTTC. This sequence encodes CASSQGTRGGGANVLTF.

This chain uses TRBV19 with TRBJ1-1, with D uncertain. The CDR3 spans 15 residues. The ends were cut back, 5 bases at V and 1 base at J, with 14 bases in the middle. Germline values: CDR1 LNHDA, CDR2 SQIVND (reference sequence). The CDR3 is CASSVLAGRNTEAFF. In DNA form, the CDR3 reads TGTGCCAGTAGTGTCCTAGCTGGGAGGAACACTGAAGCTTTCTTT.

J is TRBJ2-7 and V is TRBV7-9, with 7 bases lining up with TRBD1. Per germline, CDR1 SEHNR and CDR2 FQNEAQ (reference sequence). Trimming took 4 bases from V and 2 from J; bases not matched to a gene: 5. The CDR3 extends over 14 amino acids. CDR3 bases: TGTGCCAGCAGCTCGGGACAGCCTCCCTACGAGCAGTACTTC. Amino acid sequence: CASSSGQPPYEQYF.

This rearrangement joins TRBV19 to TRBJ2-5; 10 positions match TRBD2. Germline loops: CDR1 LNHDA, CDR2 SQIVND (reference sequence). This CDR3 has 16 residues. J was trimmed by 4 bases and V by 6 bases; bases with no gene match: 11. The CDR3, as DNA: TGTGCCAGTAGCATCCTAAGCGGGGGGGCGGGAGAGACCCAGTACTTC. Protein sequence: CASSILSGGAGETQYF.